The next 5 T cell receptor beta chains were all read from a single sample in a study of regulatory T cells in long-lasting Graves disease. The time point here: persistent/refractory GD, antithyroid drugs over 5 years with positive TRAb. From PBMCs, RNA was extracted and then used to make the TCR library. iRepertoire HTBI primers and Arm-PCR of CDR3 regions built TCR beta libraries. In TCRdb, the multiplex PCR reads were re-called with MiXCR into one record per CDR3 protein. The sample has around 460,000 distinct CDR3 sequences; 20% to 25% are singletons. This material consisted of peripheral blood mononuclear cells (PBMCs), taken when the disease was refractory, from a patient treated with antithyroid drugs. The receptors stem from a female donor with Graves disease.

The rearrangement joins TRBV5-4 to TRBJ2-4; tentative D call: TRBD2 (6 bases). Germline CDR1 and CDR2: SGHNT and YYREEE (reference sequence). The CDR3 extends over 15 amino acids. Between the trimmed V and J ends, which lost 3 bases and 1 base, there was a span of 11 bases. The CDR3 here is CASSSPGGAKNIQYF. As DNA, the CDR3 is TGTGCCAGCAGCTCCCCTGGAGGGGCCAAAAACATTCAGTACTTC.

This clonotype was seen once. The rearrangement joins TRBV6-1 to TRBJ2-3, with 7 bases fitting TRBD2. Germline V gene lookup returns CDR1 MNHNS and CDR2 SASEGT. The CDR3 is 11 residues long. V was pared by 5 bases and J by 11 bases, with 4 bases of the junction left unmatched. The CDR3 here is CASSNGLEQYF. For the CDR3, the DNA is TGTGCCAGCAGTAACGGACTAGAGCAGTATTTT.

This clonotype was observed a handful of times. The gene calls are TRBV11-1 and TRBJ2-7; 8 nucleotides line up with TRBD1. The CDR3 contains 15 residues. CDR1 and CDR2 from the germline V gene are SGHAT and FQDESV (reference sequence). After removal of 5 bases from V and 4 bases from J, the junction contained 10 bases not matched to a gene. The CDR3 sequence: CASSPPGGDLYEQYF. The CDR3 DNA sequence: TGTGCCAGCAGCCCCCCAGGGGGCGATTTGTACGAGCAGTACTTC.

This clonotype was counted a few times. In DNA form, the CDR3 reads TGTGCCAGCAGGTTAACAGGGGATCAGCCCCAGCATTTT. Protein product: CASRLTGDQPQHF. This chain links TRBV6-1 with TRBJ1-5; TRBD1 aligns across 7 bases. Germline values: CDR1 MNHNS, CDR2 SASEGT. This CDR3 comprises 13 residues. Trimming at V came to 6 bases and at J to 5 bases, leaving 4 bases not matched to a gene.

The chain is built from TRBV5-6 and TRBJ2-2; D tentatively reads TRBD1 or TRBD2 (5 bases each). V was shortened by 3 bases and J by 0 bases, with 9 bases between the two germline ends. Per germline, CDR1 SGHDT and CDR2 YYEEEE. The CDR3 is made up of 15 amino acids. The chain's CDR3 is CASSSGPSNTGELFF. CDR3 coding DNA: TGTGCCAGCAGCTCGGGACCGTCGAACACCGGGGAGCTGTTTTTT.